Sequencing of this TCR beta chain was carried out in a study of Tregs in tolerant kidney transplant recipients. Mixed chimerism was transient after nonmyeloablative marrow transplants from related graft donors. Sequenced by immunoSEQ multiplex PCR; TCRdb stores in-frame clones only, minus some. The sample holds approximately 81,000 clones, about 91% seen once. The V gene lost 0 bases and the J gene lost 1 base, with 7 bases spanning the gap. Germline assignment: CDR1 SGHRS and CDR2 YFSETQ. The CDR3 length is 14 residues. The TCR comes from a human patient who received a combined kidney and bone marrow transplant. Some T cells may arise from the graft donor. The sequencing here drew on CD4+ T cells from blood (PBMCs), taken 24 months after the transplant. The chain carries TRBV5-1 and TRBJ1-1; no clear D. The chain's CDR3 is CASSLVPENTEAFF. For the CDR3, the DNA is TGCGCCAGCAGCTTGGTGCCAGAGAACACTGAAGCTTTCTTT.